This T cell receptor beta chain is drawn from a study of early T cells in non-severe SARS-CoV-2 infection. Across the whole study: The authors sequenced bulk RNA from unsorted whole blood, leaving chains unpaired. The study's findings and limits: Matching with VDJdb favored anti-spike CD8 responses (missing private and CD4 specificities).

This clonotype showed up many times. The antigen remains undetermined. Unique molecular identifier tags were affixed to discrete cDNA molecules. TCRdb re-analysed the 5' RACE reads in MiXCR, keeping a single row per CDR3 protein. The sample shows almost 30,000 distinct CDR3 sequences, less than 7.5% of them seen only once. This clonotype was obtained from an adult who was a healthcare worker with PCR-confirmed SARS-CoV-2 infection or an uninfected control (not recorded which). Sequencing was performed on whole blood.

For the CDR3, the DNA is TGTGCCAGTACCTGGGACACATCCAATTCACCCCTCCACTTT. Amino acid sequence: CASTWDTSNSPLHF. The rearrangement joins TRBV19 to TRBJ1-6, with a tentative D call TRBD1 (6 bases). The CDR3 runs to 14 residues. The germline gives CDR1 LNHDA, CDR2 SQIVND (reference sequence). V dropped 7 bases and J dropped 7 bases, with 14 bases sitting between them.